Following are 26 T cell receptor beta chains from one sample sequenced in a study of Graves' ophthalmopathy and Graves' hyperthyroidism. Using RNA transcripts, the TCR beta CDR3 regions were amplified. Second-round multiplex PCR came after first-round RT-PCR with HTBI primers. One entry per CDR3 protein, called by TCRdb with MiXCR from the multiplex PCR reads. The sample consists of about 700,000 distinct CDR3 sequences, roughly 41% of them appearing once. The sample consisted of peripheral blood. These receptors were collected from an adult man with Graves' ophthalmopathy.

This chain links TRBV11-1 with TRBJ2-3; D may be TRBD2 (7 bases). V dropped 2 bases and J dropped 6 bases, with 15 bases sitting between them. This CDR3 spans 15 amino acids. Germline V gene sequence: CDR1 SGHAT, CDR2 FQDESV (reference sequence). CDR3 residues: CASSLFAGARDTQYF. The CDR3 coding sequence is TGTGCCAGCAGCTTATTTGCGGGGGCTCGGGATACGCAGTATTTT.

This clonotype was detected ten times or more. J is TRBJ2-7 and V is TRBV7-2; TRBD2 is a possible D gene (6 bases). The germline V gene encodes CDR1 SGHTA and CDR2 FQGNSA. Trimming pared 6 bases from V and 3 bases from J, leaving 12 bases between. This CDR3 comprises 13 residues. CDR3 sequence reads: CASRRVADYEQYF. The CDR3 DNA is TGTGCCAGCAGGCGGGTAGCGGACTACGAGCAGTACTTC.

This clonotype has a count of ten or more. The chain combines TRBV5-4 with TRBJ1-2; a possible D gene is TRBD1 (5 bases). The V and J ends lost 0 bases and 4 bases respectively, with 10 bases between them. There are 14 residues in the CDR3. Germline V lookup: CDR1 SGHNT, CDR2 YYREEE (reference sequence). The CDR3 bases are TGTGCCAGCAGCTTGGCCCAGGGTCCCTATGGCTACACCTTC. It yields the protein CASSLAQGPYGYTF.

About this clonotype itself: At one end, the junction sequence differs from germline, possibly due to a read error. This chain joins TRBV10-3 and TRBJ2-7; the D gene is possibly TRBD1 (5 bases). Germline-derived CDR1 and CDR2 are ENHRY and SYGVKD. The CDR3 totals 13 residues. The CDR3 coding sequence is TGTGCCAGCAGTGAATACAGGTCCTACGAGCAGTACTTC. Its translation is CASSEYRSYEQYF.

This clonotype has more than one count but fewer than ten. CDR3 nucleotide sequence: TGTGCCAGCAGCTTACGGGGTAGCGGTCCCTACGAGCAGTACTTC. This encodes CASSLRGSGPYEQYF. V usage is TRBV7-9 and J usage is TRBJ2-7; D might be TRBD2 (6 bases). The germline gives CDR1 SEHNR, CDR2 FQNEAQ (reference sequence). V lost 2 bases, J lost 2 bases, and 13 bases lay in between. The CDR3 runs 15 residues.

The chain is built from TRBV20-1 and TRBJ1-5, with D possibly matching TRBD1 (5 bases). This CDR3 contains 16 residues. Trimming removed 6 bases at V and 0 bases at J, with 18 bases between. Germline values: CDR1 DFQATT, CDR2 SNEGSKA (reference sequence). The CDR3 region is CSARMGGASSNQPQHF. The CDR3 region has the DNA TGCAGTGCGAGAATGGGCGGGGCCTCTAGCAATCAGCCCCAGCATTTT.

On this clonotype itself: Possible read error: a much larger clone is one base away. Given the absence of the conserved phenylalanine or tryptophan at the CDR3 end, a read error is likely. The CDR3 DNA follows: TGTGCCAGCAGTCAGAAGAACTATGGCTACACCATC. Its protein is CASSQKNYGYTI. The V and J genes are TRBV6-6 and TRBJ1-2, with D unresolved. Germline-derived CDR1 and CDR2 are MNHNY and SVGAGI (reference sequence). V gave up 5 bases and J gave up 2 bases, with 6 bases separating them. The CDR3 extends over 12 amino acids.

This sequence joins TRBV7-2 and TRBJ1-4; D is perhaps TRBD1 (5 bases). Germline CDR1 and CDR2: SGHTA and FQGNSA. CDR3 length: 15 residues. The V gene lost 5 bases and the J gene lost 8 bases, with 18 bases spanning the gap. CDR3 residues: CASSLRGRVSEKLFF. In DNA form, the CDR3 reads TGTGCCAGCAGCCTTCGCGGCAGGGTATCCGAAAAACTGTTTTTT.

The J gene is TRBJ2-7, the V gene TRBV7-2; TRBD2 aligns across 13 bases. The CDR3 is made up of 15 amino acids. The V segment lost 5 bases and the J segment 6 bases; nucleotides outside the gene matches: 7. Germline V CDR1 and CDR2: SGHTA, FQGNSA. The CDR3 region is CASSPGTSGKGEQYV. In nucleotides, the CDR3 is TGTGCCAGCAGCCCGGGGACTAGCGGGAAAGGCGAGCAGTACGTC.

The CDR3 nucleotides are TGTGCCAGCAGCTTAATCCGCCAAAGATTGGCTGAAGCTTTCTTT. Encoded protein: CASSLIRQRLAEAFF. This chain links TRBV7-9 with TRBJ1-1, with D unclear. The V gene lost 2 bases and the J gene lost 6 bases, with 16 bases spanning the gap. The germline CDR1 and CDR2 sequences are SEHNR and FQNEAQ (reference sequence). This CDR3 is built from 15 residues.

This clonotype was picked up many times. The chain recombines TRBV20-1 with TRBJ2-6; D call uncertain. The V and J ends lost 6 bases and 1 base respectively, with 7 bases between them. Germline V gene data show CDR1 as DFQATT and CDR2 as SNEGSKA (reference sequence). The CDR3 loop spans 13 amino acids. The CDR3 sequence is CSAPPSGANVLTF. Here the CDR3 DNA reads TGCAGTGCCCCCCCGTCTGGGGCCAACGTCCTGACTTTC.

Turning to this clonotype: A clone one base away is much larger, so this may be a read error. This chain connects TRBV7-9 to TRBJ1-6, with TRBD1 matching over 9 bases. This CDR3 is built from 15 residues. In germline, CDR1 is SEHNR, CDR2 FQNEAQ (reference sequence). This chain's CDR3 is CVSSLEQGAESPLHF. CDR3 nucleotide sequence: TGTGTCAGCAGCTTAGAACAGGGGGCGGAATCACCCCTCCACTTT.

The chain joins TRBV12-3 or TRBV12-4 to TRBJ1-1, with D possibly TRBD1 on 5 matching bases. The germline V and J ends were trimmed by 5 bases and 1 base, with 14 bases remaining between them. This CDR3 spans 15 amino acids. CDR3 nucleotides: TGTGCCAGCAGTCCACGGGACGGGGGGAACACTGAAGCTTTCTTT. Encoded protein: CASSPRDGGNTEAFF.

A few counts support this clonotype. The rearrangement joins TRBV19 to TRBJ1-5, with 7 bases matching TRBD1. This CDR3 has 15 amino acids. Germline values: CDR1 LNHDA, CDR2 SQIVND (reference sequence). J lost 3 bases, V lost 4 bases, and 6 bases had no gene match. The CDR3, as DNA: TGTGCCAGTAGTAGCCCAACAGGGGACAATCAGCCCCAGCATTTT. Residues: CASSSPTGDNQPQHF.

This clonotype was seen at least ten times. The chain uses TRBV7-9 and TRBJ1-3; D is perhaps TRBD1 (6 bases). The V gene lost 4 bases and the J gene lost 4 bases, with 14 bases spanning the gap. This CDR3 spans 15 amino acids. Per germline, CDR1 SEHNR and CDR2 FQNEAQ (reference sequence). CDR3 in DNA: TGTGCCAGCAGCTCCCCTACGGGGGCGGGAAACACCATATATTTT. It specifies CASSSPTGAGNTIYF. The full variable domain, rest sourced from reference TRBV7-9 and TRBJ1-3, is DTGVSQNPRHKITKRGQNVTFRCDPISEHNRLYWYRQTLGQGPEFLTYFQNEAQLEKSRLLSDRFSAERPKGSFSTLEIQRTEQGDSAMYLCASSSPTGAGNTIYFGEGSWLTVV.

This clonotype has more than one count but fewer than ten. V is TRBV6-1 and J is TRBJ1-4; D gene uncertain. V was shortened by 0 bases and J by 8 bases, with 7 bases between the two germline ends. CDR3 length equals 13 residues. Germline assignment: CDR1 MNHNS and CDR2 SASEGT. The CDR3 region is CASSEASMEKLFF. The CDR3 coding sequence is TGTGCCAGCAGTGAAGCATCGATGGAAAAACTGTTTTTT.

The J gene is TRBJ1-1, the V gene TRBV15, with 8 bases fitting TRBD1. Germline CDR1 LNHNV, CDR2 YYDKDF (reference sequence). J lost 0 bases, V lost 5 bases, and 17 bases had no gene match. The CDR3 contains 19 residues. Here the CDR3 reads CATSGTLLGQGSMNTEAFF. For the CDR3, the DNA is TGTGCCACCAGCGGGACATTGCTAGGACAGGGATCAATGAACACTGAAGCTTTCTTT.

This clonotype was observed a few times. V and J are TRBV20-1 and TRBJ2-5, with 9 bases identical to TRBD1. Germline trimming cut 5 bases from V and 4 bases from J; bases unmatched to any gene: 8. CDR1 is DFQATT and CDR2 is SNEGSKA in the germline V gene (reference sequence). The length of the CDR3 is 14 residues. CDR3 protein: CSASRDRASETQYF. The CDR3 DNA sequence: TGCAGTGCTTCTAGGGACAGGGCATCAGAGACCCAGTACTTC.

The gene calls are TRBV20-1 and TRBJ2-5; 10 nucleotides line up with TRBD2. Germline V gene lookup returns CDR1 DFQATT and CDR2 SNEGSKA (reference sequence). After removal of 0 bases from V and 5 bases from J, the junction contained 12 bases not matched to a gene. The CDR3 covers 17 residues. DNA for the CDR3: TGCAGTGCTAGAGATGTTATAGAGCGGGGGGGCGTCGAGACCCAGTACTTC. Translating it yields CSARDVIERGGVETQYF.

V usage is TRBV29-1 and J usage is TRBJ1-5, with D tentatively TRBD1 (6 bases). The CDR3 sequence is 12 residues long. Germline V CDR1 and CDR2: SQVTM, ANQGSEA. The V end lost 6 bases, the J end lost 7 bases, and 13 bases lay between the germline ends. The CDR3 region is CSVGTGQQPQHF. The CDR3 coding sequence is TGCAGCGTCGGTACAGGGCAACAGCCCCAGCATTTT.

This clonotype was seen only once. The chain recombines TRBV7-3 with TRBJ1-1; D unclear. V lost 6 bases, J lost 9 bases, and 17 bases lay in between. In germline, CDR1 is SGHTA, CDR2 FQGTGA. This CDR3 contains 13 residues. The CDR3 sequence: CASRRDGQDKAFF. The CDR3 DNA is TGTGCCAGCAGAAGAGATGGGCAAGACAAAGCTTTCTTT.

This clonotype came up once. A much larger clone lies a single base off, so this may be a read error. The conserved final phenylalanine or tryptophan is absent from the CDR3, which likely points to a read error. The chain combines TRBV20-1 with TRBJ2-5, with 8 bases that match TRBD2. CDR3 length equals 15 residues. Trimming took 0 bases from V and 5 from J; bases not matched to a gene: 8. CDR1 is DFQATT and CDR2 is SNEGSKA in the germline V gene (reference sequence). CDR3 sequence (DNA): TGCAGTGCTAGAGAGGGGAGCGGGAGACGGGAGACCCAGTACCTC. Encoded protein: CSAREGSGRRETQYL.

This clonotype turned up a few times. V and J are TRBV2 and TRBJ2-5, with D tentatively TRBD2 (7 bases). The CDR3 contains 16 residues. CDR1 SNHLY and CDR2 FYNNEI come from the germline V gene. Trimming removed 5 bases from V and 3 bases from J, with 19 bases in between. The CDR3 region is CASSYSWEGEKETQYF. The DNA of the CDR3 is TGTGCCAGCAGTTACTCTTGGGAGGGGGAAAAAGAGACCCAGTACTTC.

J is TRBJ1-5 and V is TRBV25-1, with D possibly being TRBD1 (6 bases). Germline lookup yields CDR1 MGHDK and CDR2 SYGVNS. V shed 4 bases and J shed 3 bases, with 16 bases lying between them. The CDR3 covers 16 residues. CDR3 residues: CASSARVNRANQPQHF. For the CDR3, the DNA is TGTGCCAGCAGTGCTAGAGTTAACAGGGCCAATCAGCCCCAGCATTTT.

The chain joins TRBV5-4 to TRBJ1-3; D might be TRBD1 (5 bases). Trimming removed 0 bases at V and 0 bases at J, with 10 bases between. Germline V gene sequence: CDR1 SGHNT, CDR2 YYREEE (reference sequence). CDR3 length: 16 amino acids. In nucleotides, the CDR3 is TGTGCCAGCAGCTTGGGGGGACGGAGCTCTGGAAACACCATATATTTT. Its translation is CASSLGGRSSGNTIYF.

This clonotype was seen a handful of times. The chain couples TRBV7-2 to TRBJ1-5; 8 nucleotides match TRBD1. The germline V gene encodes CDR1 SGHTA and CDR2 FQGNSA. This CDR3 has 17 amino acids. Germline trimming cut 5 bases from V and 9 bases from J; bases unmatched to any gene: 18. The CDR3 is CASSQDWGGQVFSPQHF. For the CDR3, the DNA is TGTGCCAGCAGCCAAGATTGGGGGGGACAGGTGTTTTCGCCCCAGCATTTT.